This T cell receptor (beta chain) was identified during a study of identical twins. Points from the study as a whole: Within monozygotic twins, out-of-frame TCR alpha sharing was underestimated by the models.

There are many counts of this clonotype. What it recognizes is unknown. MiXCR was run by TCRdb on the 5' RACE reads, yielding one entry per CDR3 protein. The data show approximately 700,000 distinct CDR3 sequences, 5.5% to 7.5% seen once. Sample: naive T cells sorted from blood. The clonotype originates from a man between 18 and 35 years old in good health.

The CDR3 region has the DNA TGCAGTGTACTCACAGGGGCCGCTAATCAGCCCCAGCATTTT. Translation: CSVLTGAANQPQHF. The chain combines TRBV29-1 with TRBJ1-5, with 7 bases lining up with TRBD1. The length of the CDR3 is 14 residues. Germline CDR1 reads SQVTM; CDR2 reads ANQGSEA.